This T cell receptor beta chain was retrieved from a study of cytomegalovirus exposure and HLA in healthy donors (dated by TCRdb to the late 2010s). Background for the entire study: An earlier analysis of 587 of the donors reported approximately 300 Gb of sequence data and 100 million to 120 million unique TCR beta sequences obtained from about 179 million T cells. The later analysis used no new phenotypic data to find candidate immune exposures, relying instead on TCR beta sequences and their occurrence across donors. The number of typed donors differed by locus: 629-630 for A, B, C, DRB1 and DQB1; 522 for DQA1; 606 for DPA1; and some 450 for DPB1. Around 320 gigabases of sequencing data and approximately 85 million unique TCR sequences were included in an early release covering around 650 HLA-typed donors. About five DR-DQ haplotypes were treated as single units for association and clustering because of strong linkage in the cohort. Every repertoire in the discovery cohort had been generated on one and the same sequencing platform. High-throughput TCR immunosequencing, statistical association of individual TCRs with disease status, and machine learning were combined to predict cytomegalovirus infection status. Of the approximately 400 genotyped donors, approximately 82% fell in the genetic ancestry cluster associated with self-reported Caucasian donors. HLA typing included class I and class II loci at four-digit resolution. The study aimed to test whether cataloging public T cell receptors could reveal signatures of past pathogen exposure. To study patterns of TCR occurrence, a later analysis re-analyzed previously published TCR beta repertoires from 666 donors and added high-resolution HLA genotyping. On average, 235,054 unique TCR beta nucleotide sequences were sequenced per donor among about 400 genotyped donors of the cohort, with about 17% of those sequences being non-productive. Donor age, sex, ethnicity and CMV serostatus were compiled alongside the repertoire data. Besides the first cohort of roughly 640 subjects, a separate validation cohort made up of around 120 different subjects was used. The study profiled the T cell repertoires of approximately 700 subjects by immunosequencing and related them to cytomegalovirus serostatus. An earlier analysis of 587 of the donors applied high-throughput TCR beta sequencing to assess whether each TCR beta V gene segment acted as functional or pseudogenic. In a later genetic analysis, genome-wide SNP genotypes for about three fifths of the 666 donors were used, and that subset was treated as a discovery cohort.

The cohort comprised under 700 healthy bone marrow donors. At the time of sampling, all cohort members were nominally healthy, though unrecorded immune exposures were likely present. Of the 670 or so cohort members, about 280 had positive CMV serostatus and roughly 330 had negative CMV serostatus, and CMV serostatus was not recorded for the donor. Every donor gave a peripheral blood sample, and the peripheral blood mononuclear cells from that sample were used for TCR beta sequencing. Genomic DNA extraction from the blood cell samples was performed with the Qiagen DNeasy Blood Extraction Kit. V lost 3 bases and J lost 4 bases, and the count of bases not matched to a germline gene is 6. The germline V gene specifies SNHLY as CDR1 and FYNNEI as CDR2. The CDR3 measures 15 amino acids from cysteine to phenylalanine. The DNA shown is the 45-base CDR3, in frame from base 1. Library prep was done by the immunoSEQ multiplex PCR assay. For the multiplex PCR, a mixture combining 60 forward primers for TCR Vbeta segments and 13 reverse primers for TCR Jbeta segments was used. Amplification of the CDR3 region of rearranged TCR beta genes was performed with a multiplex PCR assay on genomic DNA. The Illumina HiSeq System was used to sequence the amplified TCR beta libraries as 87-base-pair reads. As for how the authors treated the data: Across the 500 to 750 repertoires, a later analysis counted approximately 75 million unique TCR beta chains, around 10 million of which were shared by at least two donors. A nearest-neighbor algorithm error-corrected the raw reads and collapsed the reads into unique sequences, merging closely related sequences to remove PCR and sequencing errors. CDR3 sequences were aligned to IMGT reference sequences to assign V, D and J gene segments. Each retained sequence needed at least a six-nucleotide match to both a V gene segment and a J gene segment. Rearrangements were classified as productive when the CDR3 lacked stop codons and remained in frame with V and J, and all other rearrangements were classified as non-productive. Following IMGT convention, CDR3 was defined as the stretch from the second conserved V-encoded cysteine to the conserved J-encoded phenylalanine. In an earlier analysis of approximately 500 of the donors, sequences lacking an unambiguous match to a single V gene segment were excluded. In an earlier analysis of approximately 590 of the donors, V segments were called functional above 56.7% productive rearrangements and were called segregating when the between-donor standard deviation exceeded 5%. To diagnose cytomegalovirus status from the catalog of TCR beta chain sequences, a statistical classification framework was built. In a later analysis, TCR nucleotide sequences were compared against IMGT/GENE-DB human TR gene sequences so that V and J genes could be assigned. Using the TCRdist pipeline, a later analysis assigned CDR3 sequences along with most-parsimonious VDJ recombination scenarios. In a later analysis, each TCR beta chain was defined by its CDR3 amino acid sequence together with its V-gene family, and reads lacking a unique V-gene family were excluded. As a way to deal with suspected cross-contamination and a sequencing artifact, a later analysis dropped roughly 600 nucleotide sequences that were highly shared and had low generation probability. For each public chain, a later analysis derived a clonal expansion index from normalized ranks of inferred template counts within each repertoire. In a later analysis, generation probabilities were computed using a VDJ recombination model fitted to out-of-frame rearrangements, and the results were checked against IGoR. Hypergeometric tests were used in a later analysis to score TCR-TCR, TCR-HLA and TCR-CMV co-occurrence, with a repertoire-size bias correction applied to the TCR pairs. A later analysis estimated false discovery rates by permuting HLA or CMV assignments 20 times. A later analysis grouped co-occurring TCRs with DBSCAN, adding TCRdist sequence similarity when clustering within HLA-allele-positive subsets. For co-occurrence clustering, repertoires with fewer than 30,000 or more than 120,000 public chains were excluded, along with roughly 5 repertoires with anomalous nucleotide sharing. Entries here come from immuneACCESS through TCRdb and include only in-frame sequences with V and J called. Some clones fail to appear in such tables; in the studies checked, an unresolved V gene covers under half of the shortfall, and the cause of the remainder is unknown. V and J calls and clone size follow that table, whereas D and trimming were derived from the DNA. The sample data list about 82,000 clones, and approximately 80% of these were observed just once. The top ten clones comprise 13% of the sample.

The investigation overall reported the following: Cytomegalovirus status was reported to be diagnosed by the classifier with high specificity and sensitivity in both the original and validation cohorts. Some IMGT-functional V segments, including TRBV6-2 and TRBV6-3, could not be told apart with the 87-base-pair reads, so those segments were excluded. In a later analysis, some 18,000 TCR beta sequences were associated with specific HLA alleles at a false discovery rate of 0.05. Broadly in line with IMGT annotations, most TCR beta V segments showed up in productive rearrangements about 87% or about 30% of the time in an earlier analysis of some 590 of the donors. The cohort was sequenced for TCR beta chains only, and without alpha or paired-chain data the features that could be detected were limited. Correlated functional status among segregating V segments might reflect linkage disequilibrium, but an unknown experimental factor could not be ruled out. A later genetic analysis associated a missense DCLRE1C variant with V-gene and J-gene trimming of TCR beta chains, and an independent cohort replicated the association. A further reported finding was that TCR beta sequences accurately predicted the HLA-A and HLA-B alleles for most subjects in the first cohort. A few of the identified cytomegalovirus-associated TCR beta chains were confirmed in vitro to be specific for cytomegalovirus antigens. In a later genetic analysis, fewer N-insertions in productive TCRs were reported among donors in an Asian-associated ancestry cluster than the roughly 700-donor mean. According to a later analysis, parvovirus B19, influenza, CMV and Epstein-Barr virus appeared linked to several top co-occurrence clusters. A later analysis found that TCR association rates varied across HLA loci, with DRB1 alleles showing the most associated TCRs and HLA-C alleles the fewest. Because some donors lacked HLA typing at each locus, the association tests relied only on the typed subset. It was suggested by the authors that the approach could potentially be generalized to other disease states and immunological phenotypes. A group of highly shared sequence variants was considered likely to be a technical artifact of the sequencing pipeline. The study listed 150 to 200 TCR beta chains as associated with cytomegalovirus. According to a later analysis, most CMV-associated TCR beta chains appeared to be HLA-restricted, and the HLA associations seemed to be driven largely by CMV exposure. Because counts were too low, 15 or so rarely observed V segments, including chromosome 9 orphons, were excluded from the earlier analysis of a few hundred of the donors. Immune exposure information for the cohort was limited to CMV serostatus. Across donors, most TCR sequences were observed very rarely, whereas some public TCRs were present in many individuals. Roughly uniform sequencing depth across donors was assumed in presence/absence analyses, although this assumption may not hold. In a later analysis, HLA-associated TCR beta chains were found to be more clonally expanded and to have lower generation probabilities than equally common non-associated chains. Strong co-occurrence of HLA alleles, especially DR and DQ, made assigning TCR associations to individual alleles difficult.

This clone was seen only once. Its antigen remains undetermined. No clone much larger than this one lies a single base away; base qualities are absent. Recombination connected TRBV2 to TRBJ1-5; 7 bases in the middle match TRBD1. Material for sequencing was PBMCs. The receptor's source is a human donor in good health. The CDR3 in this case is CASSDGRGLNQPQHF. The sequenced DNA is TGTGCCAGCAGTGATGGCAGGGGGTTAAATCAGCCCCAGCATTTT.